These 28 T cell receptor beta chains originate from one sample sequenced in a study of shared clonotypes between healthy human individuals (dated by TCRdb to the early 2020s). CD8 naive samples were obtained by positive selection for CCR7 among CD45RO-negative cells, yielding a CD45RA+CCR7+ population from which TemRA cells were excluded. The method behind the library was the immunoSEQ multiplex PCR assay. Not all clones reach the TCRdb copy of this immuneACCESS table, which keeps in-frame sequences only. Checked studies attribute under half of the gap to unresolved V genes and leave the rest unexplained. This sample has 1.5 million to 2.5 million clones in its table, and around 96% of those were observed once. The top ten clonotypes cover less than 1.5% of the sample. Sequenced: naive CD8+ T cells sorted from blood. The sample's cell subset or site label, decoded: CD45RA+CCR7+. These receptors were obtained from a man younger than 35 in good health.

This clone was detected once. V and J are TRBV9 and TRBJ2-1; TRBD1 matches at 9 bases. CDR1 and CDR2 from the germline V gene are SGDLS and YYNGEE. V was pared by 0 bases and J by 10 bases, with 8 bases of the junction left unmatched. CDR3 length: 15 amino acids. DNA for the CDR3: TGTGCCAGCAGCGTAGAAGGGACAGGGAAACAAGAGCAGTTCTTC. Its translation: CASSVEGTGKQEQFF.

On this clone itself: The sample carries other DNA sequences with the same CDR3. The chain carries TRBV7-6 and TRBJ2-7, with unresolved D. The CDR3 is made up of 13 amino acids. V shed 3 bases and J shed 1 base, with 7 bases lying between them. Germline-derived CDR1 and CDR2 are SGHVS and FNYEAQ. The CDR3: CASSLHGSYEQYF. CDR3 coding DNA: TGTGCCAGCAGCTTGCACGGATCCTACGAGCAGTACTTC.

The CDR3 DNA reads TGTGCCAGCAGCTCGTGGACAGGGGAGAATCAGCCCCAGCATTTT. It translates to CASSSWTGENQPQHF. The chain links TRBV7-2 to TRBJ1-5, with 9 nucleotides matching TRBD1. Germline assignment: CDR1 SGHTA and CDR2 FQGNSA. Germline trimming cut 4 bases from V and 4 bases from J; bases unmatched to any gene: 5. CDR3 length: 15 residues. The variable domain in full, completed from reference TRBV7-2 and TRBJ1-5, reads GAGVSQSPSNKVTEKGKDVELRCDPISGHTALYWYRQSLGQGLEFLIYFQGNSAPDKSGLPSDRFSAERTGGSVSTLTIQRTQQEDSAVYLCASSSWTGENQPQHFGDGTRLSIL.

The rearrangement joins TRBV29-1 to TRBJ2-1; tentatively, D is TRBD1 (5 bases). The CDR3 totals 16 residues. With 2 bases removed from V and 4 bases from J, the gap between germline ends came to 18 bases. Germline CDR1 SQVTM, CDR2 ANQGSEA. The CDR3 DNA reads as TGCAGCGTTGAAAAATTCAGGGCCCTCGGGTACAATGAGCAGTTCTTC. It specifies CSVEKFRALGYNEQFF.

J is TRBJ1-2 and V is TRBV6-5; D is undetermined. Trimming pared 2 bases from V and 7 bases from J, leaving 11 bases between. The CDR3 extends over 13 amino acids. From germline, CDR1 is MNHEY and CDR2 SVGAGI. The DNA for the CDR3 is TGTGCCAGCAGTTACGCGAGTTCGGTTGGCTACACCTTC. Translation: CASSYASSVGYTF.

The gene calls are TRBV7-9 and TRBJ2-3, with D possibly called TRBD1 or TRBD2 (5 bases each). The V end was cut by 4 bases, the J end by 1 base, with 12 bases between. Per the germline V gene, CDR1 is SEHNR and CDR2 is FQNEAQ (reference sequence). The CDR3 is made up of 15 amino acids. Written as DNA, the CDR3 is TGTGCCAGCAGCTACCCGGTGGGGGGCACAGATACGCAGTATTTT. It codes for CASSYPVGGTDTQYF. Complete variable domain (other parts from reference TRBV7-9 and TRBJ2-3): DTGVSQNPRHKITKRGQNVTFRCDPISEHNRLYWYRQTLGQGPEFLTYFQNEAQLEKSRLLSDRFSAERPKGSFSTLEIQRTEQGDSAMYLCASSYPVGGTDTQYFGPGTRLTVL.

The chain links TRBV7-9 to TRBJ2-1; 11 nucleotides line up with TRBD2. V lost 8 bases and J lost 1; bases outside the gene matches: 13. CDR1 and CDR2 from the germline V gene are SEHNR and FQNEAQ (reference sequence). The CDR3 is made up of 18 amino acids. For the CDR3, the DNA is TGTGCCAGCGGGGAGACTAGCGGGGTGGTAAGGTCCTACAATGAGCAGTTCTTC. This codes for CASGETSGVVRSYNEQFF.

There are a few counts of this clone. The CDR3 loop reads CASSVTGSSYEQYF. DNA for the CDR3: TGTGCCAGCAGTGTGACAGGGAGCTCCTACGAGCAGTACTTC. The chain couples TRBV6-6 to TRBJ2-7; 7 bases agree with TRBD1. Trimming cost V 5 bases and J 0 bases; bases outside gene matches: 4. Germline V gene sequence: CDR1 MNHNY, CDR2 SVGAGI (reference sequence). The CDR3 contains 14 residues.

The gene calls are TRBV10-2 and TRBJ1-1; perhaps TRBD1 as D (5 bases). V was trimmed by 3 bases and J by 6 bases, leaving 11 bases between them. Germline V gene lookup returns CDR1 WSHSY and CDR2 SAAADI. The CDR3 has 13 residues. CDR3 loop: CASSDTPGAEAFF. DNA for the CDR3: TGCGCCAGCAGTGACACTCCGGGGGCTGAAGCTTTCTTT.

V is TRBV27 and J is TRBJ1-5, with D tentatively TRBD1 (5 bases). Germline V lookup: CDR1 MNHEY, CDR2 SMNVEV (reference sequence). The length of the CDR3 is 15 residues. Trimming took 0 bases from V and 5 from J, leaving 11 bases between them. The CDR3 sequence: CASSLSNLGHQPQHF. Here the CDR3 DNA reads TGTGCCAGCAGTTTATCGAACCTGGGGCATCAGCCCCAGCATTTT.

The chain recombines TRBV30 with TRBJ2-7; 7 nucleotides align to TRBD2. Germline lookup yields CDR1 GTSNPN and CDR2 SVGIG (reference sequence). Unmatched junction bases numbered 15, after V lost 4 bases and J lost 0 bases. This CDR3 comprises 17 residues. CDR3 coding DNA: TGTGCCTGGACTGATTTCCTAGCGGAGTTAGGCTCCTACGAGCAGTACTTC. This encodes CAWTDFLAELGSYEQYF.

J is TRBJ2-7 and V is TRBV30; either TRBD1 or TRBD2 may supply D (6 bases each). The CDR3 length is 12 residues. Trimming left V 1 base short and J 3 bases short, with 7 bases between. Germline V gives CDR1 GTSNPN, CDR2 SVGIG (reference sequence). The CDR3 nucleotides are TGTGCCTGGAGTGAGGGGGGCTACGAGCAGTACTTC. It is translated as CAWSEGGYEQYF.

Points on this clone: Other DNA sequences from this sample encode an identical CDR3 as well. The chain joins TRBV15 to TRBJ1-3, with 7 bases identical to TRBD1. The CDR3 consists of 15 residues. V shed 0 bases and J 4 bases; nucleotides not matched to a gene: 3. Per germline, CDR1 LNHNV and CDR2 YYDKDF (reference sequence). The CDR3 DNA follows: TGTGCCACCAGCAGAGATAGGGGACAGGGAAACACCATATATTTT. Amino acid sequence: CATSRDRGQGNTIYF.

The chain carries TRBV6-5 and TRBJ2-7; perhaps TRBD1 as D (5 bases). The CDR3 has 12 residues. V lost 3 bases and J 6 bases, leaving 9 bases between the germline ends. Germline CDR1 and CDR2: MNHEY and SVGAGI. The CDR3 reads CASSYQGPEQYF. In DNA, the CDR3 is TGTGCCAGCAGTTATCAGGGTCCCGAGCAGTACTTC.

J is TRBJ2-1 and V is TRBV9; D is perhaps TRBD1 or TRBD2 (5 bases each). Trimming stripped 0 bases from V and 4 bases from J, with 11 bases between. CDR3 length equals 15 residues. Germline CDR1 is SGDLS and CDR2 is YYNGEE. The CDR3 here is CASSVEGRLYNEQFF. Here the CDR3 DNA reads TGTGCCAGCAGCGTAGAGGGACGGTTATACAATGAGCAGTTCTTC.

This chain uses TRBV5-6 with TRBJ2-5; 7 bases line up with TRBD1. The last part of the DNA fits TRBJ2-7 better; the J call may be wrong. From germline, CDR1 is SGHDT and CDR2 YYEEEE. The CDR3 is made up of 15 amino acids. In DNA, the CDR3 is TGTGCCAGCAGCTTCCACCCAGGGGGAACCTACGAGCAGTACTTC. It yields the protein CASSFHPGGTYEQYF.

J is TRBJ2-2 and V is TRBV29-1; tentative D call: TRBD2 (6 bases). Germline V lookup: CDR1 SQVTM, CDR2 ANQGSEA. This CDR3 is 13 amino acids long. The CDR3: CSSREVDTGELFF. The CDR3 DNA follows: TGCAGTTCCAGGGAGGTAGATACCGGGGAGCTGTTTTTT.

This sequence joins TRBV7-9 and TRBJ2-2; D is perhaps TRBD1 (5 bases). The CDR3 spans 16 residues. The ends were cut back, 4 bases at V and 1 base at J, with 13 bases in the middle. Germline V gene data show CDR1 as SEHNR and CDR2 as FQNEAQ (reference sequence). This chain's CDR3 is CASSSGHDGNTGELFF. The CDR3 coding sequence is TGTGCCAGCAGCTCCGGACACGACGGGAACACCGGGGAGCTGTTTTTT.

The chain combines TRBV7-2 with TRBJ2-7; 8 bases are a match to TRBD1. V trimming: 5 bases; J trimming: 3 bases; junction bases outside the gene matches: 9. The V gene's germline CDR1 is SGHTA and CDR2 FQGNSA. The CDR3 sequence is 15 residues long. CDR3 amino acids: CASSPYTGQGYEQYF. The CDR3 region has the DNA TGTGCCAGCAGCCCATATACCGGACAGGGCTACGAGCAGTACTTC.

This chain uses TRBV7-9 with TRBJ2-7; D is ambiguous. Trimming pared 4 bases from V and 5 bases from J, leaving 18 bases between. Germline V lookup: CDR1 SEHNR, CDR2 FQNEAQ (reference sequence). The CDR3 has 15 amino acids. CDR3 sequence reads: CASSYAGQRPDEQYF. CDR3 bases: TGTGCCAGCAGCTACGCCGGGCAAAGACCGGACGAGCAGTACTTC.

The chain's CDR3 is CATSSTTYEQYF. The CDR3 DNA follows: TGTGCCACCAGCAGTACAACCTACGAGCAGTACTTC. The chain is built from TRBV15 and TRBJ2-7; D call uncertain. The CDR3 totals 12 residues. With 3 bases removed from V and 2 bases from J, the gap between germline ends came to 5 bases. Germline V CDR1 and CDR2: LNHNV, YYDKDF (reference sequence).

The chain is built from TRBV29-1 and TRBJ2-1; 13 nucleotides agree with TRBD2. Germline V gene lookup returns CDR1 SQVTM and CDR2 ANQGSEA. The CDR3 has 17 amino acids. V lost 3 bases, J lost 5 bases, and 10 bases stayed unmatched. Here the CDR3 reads CSVDGRTSGGYNNEQFF. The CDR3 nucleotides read TGCAGCGTTGATGGGCGGACTAGCGGGGGATACAACAATGAGCAGTTCTTC.

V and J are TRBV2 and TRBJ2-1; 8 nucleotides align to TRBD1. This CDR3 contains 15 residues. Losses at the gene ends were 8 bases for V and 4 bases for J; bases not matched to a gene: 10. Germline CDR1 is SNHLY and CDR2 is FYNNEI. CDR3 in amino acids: CASSKQGQEYNEQFF. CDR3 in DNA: TGTGCCAGCTCAAAACAGGGACAGGAATACAATGAGCAGTTCTTC.

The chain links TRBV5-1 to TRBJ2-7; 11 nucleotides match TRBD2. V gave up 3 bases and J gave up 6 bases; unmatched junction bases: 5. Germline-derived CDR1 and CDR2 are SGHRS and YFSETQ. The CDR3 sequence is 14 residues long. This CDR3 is CASSSPGLAVEQYF. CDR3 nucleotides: TGCGCCAGCAGCTCCCCGGGACTAGCGGTCGAGCAGTACTTC.

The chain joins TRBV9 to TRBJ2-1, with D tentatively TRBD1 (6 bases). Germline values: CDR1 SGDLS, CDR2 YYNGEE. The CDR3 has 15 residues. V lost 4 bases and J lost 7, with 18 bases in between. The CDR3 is CASSPDRLGDNEQFF. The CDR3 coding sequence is TGTGCCAGCAGCCCCGACAGGTTAGGGGATAATGAGCAGTTCTTC.

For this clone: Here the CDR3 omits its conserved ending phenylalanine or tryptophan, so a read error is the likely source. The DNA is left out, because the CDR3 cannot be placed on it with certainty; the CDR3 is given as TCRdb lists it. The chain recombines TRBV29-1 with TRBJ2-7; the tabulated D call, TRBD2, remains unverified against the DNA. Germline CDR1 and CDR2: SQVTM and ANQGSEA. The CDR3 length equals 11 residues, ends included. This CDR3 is CSVACRVFLFL.

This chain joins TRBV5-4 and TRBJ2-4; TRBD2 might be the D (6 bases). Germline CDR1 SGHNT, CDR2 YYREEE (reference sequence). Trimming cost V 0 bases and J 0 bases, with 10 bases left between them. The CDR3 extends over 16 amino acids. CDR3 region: CASSLATGVAKNIQYF. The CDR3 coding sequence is TGTGCCAGCAGCTTGGCTACGGGAGTAGCCAAAAACATTCAGTACTTC.

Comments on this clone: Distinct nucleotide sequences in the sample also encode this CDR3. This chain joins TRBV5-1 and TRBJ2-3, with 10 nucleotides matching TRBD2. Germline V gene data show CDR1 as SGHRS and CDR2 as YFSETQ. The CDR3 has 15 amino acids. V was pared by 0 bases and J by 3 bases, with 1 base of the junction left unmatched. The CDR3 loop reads CASSLVAGGTDTQYF. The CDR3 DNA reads TGCGCCAGCAGCTTGGTAGCGGGGGGTACAGATACGCAGTATTTT. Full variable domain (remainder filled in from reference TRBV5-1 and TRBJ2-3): KAGVTQTPRYLIKTRGQQVTLSCSPISGHRSVSWYQQTPGQGLQFLFEYFSETQRNKGNFPGRFSGRQFSNSRSEMNVSTLELGDSALYLCASSLVAGGTDTQYFGPGTRLTVL.